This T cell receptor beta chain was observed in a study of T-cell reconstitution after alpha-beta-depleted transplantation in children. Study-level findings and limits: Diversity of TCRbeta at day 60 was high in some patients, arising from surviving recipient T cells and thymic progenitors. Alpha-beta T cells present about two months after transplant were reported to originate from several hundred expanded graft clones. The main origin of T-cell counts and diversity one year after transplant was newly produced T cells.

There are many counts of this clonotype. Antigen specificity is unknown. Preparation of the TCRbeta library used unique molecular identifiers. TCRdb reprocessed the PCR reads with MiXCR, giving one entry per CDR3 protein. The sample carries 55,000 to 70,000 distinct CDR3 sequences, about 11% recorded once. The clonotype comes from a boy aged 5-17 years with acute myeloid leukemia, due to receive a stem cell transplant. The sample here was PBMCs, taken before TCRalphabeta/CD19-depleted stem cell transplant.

This CDR3 is CSATKTVQETQYF. DNA for the CDR3: TGCAGTGCTACCAAGACAGTTCAAGAGACCCAGTACTTC. The chain has TRBV20-1 and TRBJ2-5; D possibly corresponds to TRBD1 (5 bases). The CDR3 length is 13 residues. The germline gives CDR1 DFQATT, CDR2 SNEGSKA (reference sequence). V was trimmed by 4 bases and J by 2 bases, leaving 11 bases between them.